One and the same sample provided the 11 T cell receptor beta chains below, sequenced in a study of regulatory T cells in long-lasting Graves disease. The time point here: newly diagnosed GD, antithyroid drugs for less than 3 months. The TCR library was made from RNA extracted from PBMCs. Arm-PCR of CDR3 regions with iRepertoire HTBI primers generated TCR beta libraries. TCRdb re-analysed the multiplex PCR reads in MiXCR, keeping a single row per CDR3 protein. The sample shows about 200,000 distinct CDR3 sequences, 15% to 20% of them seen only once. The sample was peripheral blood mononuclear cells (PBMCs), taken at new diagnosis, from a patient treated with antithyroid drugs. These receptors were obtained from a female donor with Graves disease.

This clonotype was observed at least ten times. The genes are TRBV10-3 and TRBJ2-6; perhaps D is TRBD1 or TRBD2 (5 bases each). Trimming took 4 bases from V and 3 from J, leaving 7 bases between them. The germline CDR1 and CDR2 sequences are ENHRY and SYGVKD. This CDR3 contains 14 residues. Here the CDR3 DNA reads TGTGCCATCAGTGCAGGGAGTGGGGCCAACGTCCTGACTTTC. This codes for CAISAGSGANVLTF.

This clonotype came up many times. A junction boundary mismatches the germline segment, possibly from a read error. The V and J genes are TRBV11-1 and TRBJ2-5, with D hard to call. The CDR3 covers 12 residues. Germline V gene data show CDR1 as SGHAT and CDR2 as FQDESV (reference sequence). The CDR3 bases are TGTGCCAGCAGGAGGTACCAGGAGACCCAGTACTTC. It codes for CASRRYQETQYF.

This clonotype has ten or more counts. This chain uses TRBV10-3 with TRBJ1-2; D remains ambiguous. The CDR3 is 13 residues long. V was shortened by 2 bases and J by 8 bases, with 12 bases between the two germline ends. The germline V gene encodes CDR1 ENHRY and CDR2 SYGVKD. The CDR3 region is CAISEMGREGYTF. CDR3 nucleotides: TGTGCCATCAGTGAGATGGGCCGAGAGGGCTACACCTTC.

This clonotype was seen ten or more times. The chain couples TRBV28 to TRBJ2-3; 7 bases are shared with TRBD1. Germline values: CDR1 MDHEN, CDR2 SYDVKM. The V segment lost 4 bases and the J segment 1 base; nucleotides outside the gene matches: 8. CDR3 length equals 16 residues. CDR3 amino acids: CASSSVGTERTDTQYF. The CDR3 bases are TGTGCCAGCAGTTCCGTCGGGACAGAACGCACAGATACGCAGTATTTT.

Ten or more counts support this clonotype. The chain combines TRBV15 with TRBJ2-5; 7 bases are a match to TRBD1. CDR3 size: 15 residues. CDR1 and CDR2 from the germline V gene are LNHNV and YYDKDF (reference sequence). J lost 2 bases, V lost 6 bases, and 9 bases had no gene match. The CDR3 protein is CATRDGQDSQETQYF. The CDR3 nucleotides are TGTGCCACCAGGGATGGACAGGACTCTCAAGAGACCCAGTACTTC.

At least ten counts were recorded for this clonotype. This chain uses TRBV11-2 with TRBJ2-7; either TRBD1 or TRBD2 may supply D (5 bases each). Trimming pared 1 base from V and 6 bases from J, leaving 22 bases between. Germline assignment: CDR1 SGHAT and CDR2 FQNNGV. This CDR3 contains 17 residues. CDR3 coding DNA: TGTGCCAGCAGCTTAGCTGTGGTCCGAGGGGCTTGGTCCGAGCAGTACTTC. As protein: CASSLAVVRGAWSEQYF.

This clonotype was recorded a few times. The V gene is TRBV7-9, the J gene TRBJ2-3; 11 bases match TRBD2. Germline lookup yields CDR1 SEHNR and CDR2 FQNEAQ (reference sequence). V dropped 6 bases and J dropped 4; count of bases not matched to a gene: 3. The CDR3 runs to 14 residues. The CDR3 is CASSYSGRADTQYF. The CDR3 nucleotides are TGTGCCAGCAGTTATAGCGGGAGGGCAGATACGCAGTATTTT. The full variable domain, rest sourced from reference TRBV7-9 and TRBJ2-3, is DTGVSQNPRHKITKRGQNVTFRCDPISEHNRLYWYRQTLGQGPEFLTYFQNEAQLEKSRLLSDRFSAERPKGSFSTLEIQRTEQGDSAMYLCASSYSGRADTQYFGPGTRLTVL.

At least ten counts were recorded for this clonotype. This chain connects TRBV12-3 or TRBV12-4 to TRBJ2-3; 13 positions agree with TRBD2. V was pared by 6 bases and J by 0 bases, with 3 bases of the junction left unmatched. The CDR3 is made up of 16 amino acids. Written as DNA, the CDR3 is TGTGCCAGCAGAGGACTAGCGGGGGCTAGCACAGATACGCAGTATTTT. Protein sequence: CASRGLAGASTDTQYF.

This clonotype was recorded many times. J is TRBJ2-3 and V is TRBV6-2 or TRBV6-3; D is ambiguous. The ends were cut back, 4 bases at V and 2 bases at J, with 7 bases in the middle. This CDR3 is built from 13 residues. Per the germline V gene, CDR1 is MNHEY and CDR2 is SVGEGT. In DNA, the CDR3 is TGTGCCAGCAGTTCGGACGCCACAGATACGCAGTATTTT. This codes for CASSSDATDTQYF.

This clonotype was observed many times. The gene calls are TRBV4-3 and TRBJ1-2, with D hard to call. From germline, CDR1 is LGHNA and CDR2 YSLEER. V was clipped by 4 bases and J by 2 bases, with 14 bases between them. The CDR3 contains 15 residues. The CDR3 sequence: CASSPLPDGNYGYTF. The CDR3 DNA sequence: TGCGCCAGCAGCCCTTTACCGGACGGGAACTATGGCTACACCTTC.

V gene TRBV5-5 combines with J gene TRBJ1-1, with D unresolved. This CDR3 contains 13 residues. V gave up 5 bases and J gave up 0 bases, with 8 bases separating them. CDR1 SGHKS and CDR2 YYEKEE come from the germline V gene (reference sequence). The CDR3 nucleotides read TGTGCCAGCAGGTGGACTCTGAACACTGAAGCTTTCTTT. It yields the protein CASRWTLNTEAFF. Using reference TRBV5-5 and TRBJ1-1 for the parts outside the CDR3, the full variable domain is DAGVTQSPTHLIKTRGQQVTLRCSPISGHKSVSWYQQVLGQGPQFIFQYYEKEERGRGNFPDRFSARQFPNYSSELNVNALLLGDSALYLCASRWTLNTEAFFGQGTRLTVV.